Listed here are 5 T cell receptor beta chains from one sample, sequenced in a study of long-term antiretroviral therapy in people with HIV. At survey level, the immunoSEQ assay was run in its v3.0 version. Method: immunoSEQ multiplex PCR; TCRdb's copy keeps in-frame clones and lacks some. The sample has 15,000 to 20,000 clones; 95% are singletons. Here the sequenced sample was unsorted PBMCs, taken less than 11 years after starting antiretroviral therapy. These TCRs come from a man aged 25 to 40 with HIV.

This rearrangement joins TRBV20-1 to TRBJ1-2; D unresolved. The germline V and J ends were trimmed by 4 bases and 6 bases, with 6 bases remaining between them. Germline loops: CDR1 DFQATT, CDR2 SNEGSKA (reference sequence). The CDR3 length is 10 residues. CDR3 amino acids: CSAKENGYTF. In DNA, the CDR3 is TGCAGTGCTAAGGAGAATGGCTACACCTTC.

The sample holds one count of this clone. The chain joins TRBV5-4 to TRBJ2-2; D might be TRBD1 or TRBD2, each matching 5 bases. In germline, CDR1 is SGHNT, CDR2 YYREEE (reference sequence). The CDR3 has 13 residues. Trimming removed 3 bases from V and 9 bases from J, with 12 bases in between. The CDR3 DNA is TGTGCCAGCAGCTCCTCCGGGACCAGGGAGCTGTTTTTT. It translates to CASSSSGTRELFF.

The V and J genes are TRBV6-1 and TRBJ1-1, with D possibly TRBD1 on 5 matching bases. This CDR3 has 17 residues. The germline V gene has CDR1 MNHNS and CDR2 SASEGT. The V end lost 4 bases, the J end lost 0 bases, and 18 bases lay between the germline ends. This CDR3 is CASSAQPQGLMNTEAFF. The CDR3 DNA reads TGTGCCAGCAGTGCTCAACCCCAGGGTTTGATGAACACTGAAGCTTTCTTT.

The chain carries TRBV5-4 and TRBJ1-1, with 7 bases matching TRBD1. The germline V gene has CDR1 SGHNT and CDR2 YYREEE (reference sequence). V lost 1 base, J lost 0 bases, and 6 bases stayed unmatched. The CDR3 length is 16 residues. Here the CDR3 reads CASSLRQGGMNTEAFF. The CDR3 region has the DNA TGTGCCAGCAGCTTGAGGCAGGGGGGGATGAACACTGAAGCTTTCTTT.

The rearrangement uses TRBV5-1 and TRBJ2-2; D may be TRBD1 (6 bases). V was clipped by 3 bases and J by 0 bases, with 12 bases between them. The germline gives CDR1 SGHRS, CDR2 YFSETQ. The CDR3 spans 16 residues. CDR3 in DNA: TGCGCCAGCAGCTCCCAGACAGGCGCGAACACCGGGGAGCTGTTTTTT. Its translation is CASSSQTGANTGELFF. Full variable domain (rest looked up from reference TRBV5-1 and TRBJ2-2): KAGVTQTPRYLIKTRGQQVTLSCSPISGHRSVSWYQQTPGQGLQFLFEYFSETQRNKGNFPGRFSGRQFSNSRSEMNVSTLELGDSALYLCASSSQTGANTGELFFGEGSRLTVL.